One and the same sample provided the 19 T cell receptor beta chains below, sequenced in a study of blood T cells in healthy people across ages. Together with a sample-barcoded 5' primer, a J-beta primer mix was included in a second PCR lasting about 7 to 12 cycles. TCRdb re-called the 5' RACE reads through MiXCR, storing one row per CDR3 protein. The sample carries just over 1 million distinct CDR3 sequences, under 55% recorded once. Input material: blood. Receptor source: a woman aged 55-70 years in good health.

J is TRBJ1-2 and V is TRBV7-9; TRBD1 might be the D (5 bases). Germline values: CDR1 SEHNR, CDR2 FQNEAQ (reference sequence). CDR3 length equals 14 residues. V was clipped by 3 bases and J by 4 bases, with 12 bases between them. The CDR3 sequence: CASSLGLGAYGYTF. In DNA, the CDR3 is TGTGCCAGCAGCTTGGGACTCGGAGCCTATGGCTACACCTTC.

This clonotype was seen ten or more times. This chain joins TRBV10-3 and TRBJ2-7; 8 nucleotides line up with TRBD2. J was trimmed by 0 bases and V by 10 bases; bases with no gene match: 8. Germline CDR1 is ENHRY and CDR2 is SYGVKD. The CDR3 is 14 residues long. CDR3 residues: CATSTGTSSYEQYF. As DNA, the CDR3 is TGTGCCACCTCGACCGGGACTAGCTCCTACGAGCAGTACTTC.

The chain is built from TRBV18 and TRBJ2-1, with 10 bases identical to TRBD2. Trimming took 5 bases from V and 8 from J; bases not matched to a gene: 9. Germline V gives CDR1 KGHSH, CDR2 LQKENI. The CDR3 contains 15 residues. The CDR3 DNA sequence: TGTGCCAGCTCAAATCGACGAGCGGGAGGGGATGAGCAGTTCTTC. Its translation is CASSNRRAGGDEQFF.

This chain connects TRBV4-1 to TRBJ1-1; TRBD1 agrees at 8 bases. Germline V gene data show CDR1 as MGHRA and CDR2 as YSYEKL. V shed 3 bases, J shed 5 bases, and the junction held 5 bases outside the gene matches. The CDR3 has 14 amino acids. The CDR3 bases are TGCGCCAGCAGCCAGGACAGGGTTCGGACTGAAGCTTTCTTT. Encoded protein: CASSQDRVRTEAFF.

The genes are TRBV10-3 and TRBJ2-1; 15 nucleotides match TRBD2. The CDR3 length is 17 residues. V shed 4 bases, J shed 9 bases, and the junction held 10 bases outside the gene matches. Germline CDR1 is ENHRY and CDR2 is SYGVKD. The CDR3 protein is CAISGGLAGGRGGEQFF. CDR3 nucleotides: TGTGCCATCAGTGGGGGACTAGCGGGAGGTCGTGGCGGTGAGCAGTTCTTC.

This clonotype was detected a few times. The chain is built from TRBV7-9 and TRBJ2-1, with 8 bases identical to TRBD1. The J segment lost 8 bases and the V segment lost 3 bases, leaving 6 bases of the junction unmatched. The CDR3 consists of 14 residues. Germline CDR1 and CDR2: SEHNR and FQNEAQ (reference sequence). The CDR3 here is CASSFAQGVYEQFF. Written as DNA, the CDR3 is TGTGCCAGCAGCTTCGCACAGGGGGTTTATGAGCAGTTCTTC.

The chain couples TRBV20-1 to TRBJ2-5; D may be TRBD1 (5 bases). The V and J ends lost 4 bases and 1 base respectively, with 10 bases between them. Germline V gene sequence: CDR1 DFQATT, CDR2 SNEGSKA (reference sequence). The CDR3 contains 13 residues. The CDR3 region has the DNA TGCAGTGCTACCGGACAAAGCCAAGAGACCCAGTACTTC. Its translation: CSATGQSQETQYF.

This clonotype was observed a few times. The V and J genes are TRBV18 and TRBJ2-1; maybe TRBD1 (6 bases). V lost 1 base and J lost 6, with 16 bases in between. Germline loops: CDR1 KGHSH, CDR2 LQKENI. The CDR3 spans 16 residues. CDR3 sequence: CASSPLGTGTTNEQFF. In nucleotides, the CDR3 is TGTGCCAGCTCACCACTCGGTACCGGGACAACCAATGAGCAGTTCTTC.

This sequence joins TRBV6-2 or TRBV6-3 and TRBJ2-5; 10 nucleotides align to TRBD2. Germline V gene lookup returns CDR1 MNHEY and CDR2 SVGEGT. Trimming removed 2 bases from V and 5 bases from J; junction bases left unmatched: 17. CDR3 size: 19 residues. The CDR3: CASSYGTISGRFEDETQYF. Here the CDR3 DNA reads TGTGCCAGCAGTTACGGGACAATTAGCGGGAGGTTCGAAGATGAGACCCAGTACTTC.

This clonotype was observed a single time. The chain links TRBV6-2 or TRBV6-3 to TRBJ2-1, with 8 positions matching TRBD2. The CDR3 is made up of 17 amino acids. Germline V gene data show CDR1 as MNHEY and CDR2 as SVGEGT. The V gene end was trimmed by 0 bases and the J gene end by 10 bases; junction bases not matched to a gene: 14. In DNA form, the CDR3 reads TGTGCCAGCAGTTACTCGATTGCCCGGGAGGGCCTCGTGGAGCAGTTCTTC. Translating gives CASSYSIAREGLVEQFF.

The V call is TRBV4-3, the J call TRBJ2-5; D not certain. The V end lost 0 bases, the J end lost 2 bases, and 13 bases lay between the germline ends. The CDR3 has 16 residues. Germline CDR1 is LGHNA and CDR2 is YSLEER. CDR3 DNA: TGCGCCAGCAGCCAAGAGCCCGGGTTTACACAAGAGACCCAGTACTTC. Translated, it gives CASSQEPGFTQETQYF.

This sequence joins TRBV25-1 and TRBJ2-3; D might be TRBD2 (6 bases). Germline V gene data show CDR1 as MGHDK and CDR2 as SYGVNS. This CDR3 is 13 amino acids long. V was trimmed by 7 bases and J by 6 bases, leaving 14 bases between them. The CDR3 here is CASIGGAGDTQYF. The CDR3 nucleotides are TGTGCCAGCATCGGGGGTGCGGGGGATACGCAGTATTTT. Drawing the rest from reference TRBV25-1 and TRBJ2-3, the complete variable domain is EADIYQTPRYLVIGTGKKITLECSQTMGHDKMYWYQQDPGMELHLIHYSYGVNSTEKGDLSSESTVSRIRTEHFPLTLESARPSHTSQYLCASIGGAGDTQYFGPGTRLTVL.

A note on this clonotype: An end of the junction does not agree with germline; a read error may underlie this. J is TRBJ2-6 and V is TRBV6-6; 7 nucleotides agree with TRBD2. CDR1 and CDR2 from the germline V gene are MNHNY and SVGAGI (reference sequence). The CDR3 has 16 residues. The CDR3 bases are TGTGCCAGCGGTTACCCGGGGGGCTCTGGGGCCAACGTCCTGACTTTC. It codes for CASGYPGGSGANVLTF.

This sequence joins TRBV5-1 and TRBJ2-1; no reliable D call. Trimming cost V 2 bases and J 13 bases, with 22 bases left between them. In germline, CDR1 is SGHRS, CDR2 YFSETQ. This CDR3 spans 15 amino acids. The CDR3 loop is CASSLVDLGSQTQFF. CDR3 in DNA: TGCGCCAGCAGCTTAGTCGACCTAGGATCGCAGACCCAGTTCTTC.

This clonotype occurred a few times. The V call is TRBV7-9, the J call TRBJ2-1, with 11 bases fitting TRBD2. Germline CDR1 is SEHNR and CDR2 is FQNEAQ (reference sequence). This CDR3 has 14 amino acids. V lost 7 bases and J lost 5; bases outside the gene matches: 4. The CDR3 loop reads CASTRLAGNNEQFF. DNA for the CDR3: TGTGCCAGCACCCGACTAGCGGGGAACAATGAGCAGTTCTTC.

The rearrangement links TRBV4-2 to TRBJ2-1; D may be TRBD1 or TRBD2 (6 bases each). V was cut by 1 base and J by 2 bases, with 12 bases left in between. This CDR3 spans 16 amino acids. From germline, CDR1 is LGHNA and CDR2 YNFKEQ. CDR3 coding DNA: TGTGCCAGCAGCCAAGGGGGTGGGGGGCCCTACAATGAGCAGTTCTTC. Translating gives CASSQGGGGPYNEQFF.

The chain recombines TRBV7-2 with TRBJ2-1; the match to TRBD2 covers 9 bases. CDR1 is SGHTA and CDR2 is FQGNSA in the germline V gene. After removal of 5 bases from V and 0 bases from J, the junction contained 14 bases not matched to a gene. The length of the CDR3 is 19 residues. The CDR3 DNA reads TGTGCCAGCAGCGGCGAGGGCGGGAGGGGGGAAAGCTCCTACAATGAGCAGTTCTTC. Translated, it gives CASSGEGGRGESSYNEQFF.

The CDR3 loop reads CASSFQDAYEQYF. CDR3 nucleotides: TGCGCCAGCAGCTTTCAGGATGCCTACGAGCAGTACTTC. The rearrangement uses TRBV5-1 and TRBJ2-4; D gene uncertain. Judging by the DNA end, TRBJ2-7 fits better; the J call may be wrong. Germline lookup yields CDR1 SGHRS and CDR2 YFSETQ. The CDR3 has 13 residues.

V gene TRBV6-1 combines with J gene TRBJ2-1; D assignment may be TRBD1 or TRBD2 (5 bases each). V lost 6 bases, J lost 6 bases, and 15 bases lay in between. The CDR3 is 14 amino acids. Germline values: CDR1 MNHNS, CDR2 SASEGT. CDR3 sequence (DNA): TGTGCCAGCAGCCCGAGGGGACGTCTCAATGAGCAGTTCTTC. It codes for CASSPRGRLNEQFF.